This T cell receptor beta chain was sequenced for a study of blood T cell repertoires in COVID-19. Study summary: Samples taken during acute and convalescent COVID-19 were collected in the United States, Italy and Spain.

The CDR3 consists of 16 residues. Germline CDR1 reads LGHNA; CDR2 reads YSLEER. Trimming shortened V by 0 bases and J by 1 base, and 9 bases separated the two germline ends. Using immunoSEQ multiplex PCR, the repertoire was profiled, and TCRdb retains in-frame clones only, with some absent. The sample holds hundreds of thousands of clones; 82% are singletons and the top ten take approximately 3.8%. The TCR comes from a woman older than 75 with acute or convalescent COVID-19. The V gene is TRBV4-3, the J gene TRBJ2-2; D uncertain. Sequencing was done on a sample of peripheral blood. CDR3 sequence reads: CASSQDELLNTGELFF. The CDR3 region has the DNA TGCGCCAGCAGCCAAGATGAACTCCTGAACACCGGGGAGCTGTTTTTT.